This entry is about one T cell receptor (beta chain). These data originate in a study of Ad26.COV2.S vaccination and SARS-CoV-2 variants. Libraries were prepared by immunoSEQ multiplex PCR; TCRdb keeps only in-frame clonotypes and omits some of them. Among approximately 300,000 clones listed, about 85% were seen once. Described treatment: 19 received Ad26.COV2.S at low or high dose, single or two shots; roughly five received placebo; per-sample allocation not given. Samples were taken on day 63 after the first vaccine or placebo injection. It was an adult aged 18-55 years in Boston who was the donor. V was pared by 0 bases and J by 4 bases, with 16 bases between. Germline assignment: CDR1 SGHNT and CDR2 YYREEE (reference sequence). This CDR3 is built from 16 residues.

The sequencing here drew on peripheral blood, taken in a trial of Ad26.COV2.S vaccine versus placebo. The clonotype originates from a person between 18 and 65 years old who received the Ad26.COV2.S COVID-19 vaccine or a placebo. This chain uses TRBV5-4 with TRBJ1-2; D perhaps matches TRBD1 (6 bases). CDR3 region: CASSLDPSQGFYGYTF. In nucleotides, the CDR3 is TGTGCCAGCAGCTTGGACCCTTCACAGGGCTTCTATGGCTACACCTTC.